The entry that follows covers one TCR beta chain sequence. Its matching antigen is unknown. This sample is drawn from a study of T cell clonotyping in hematopoietic cell transplantation. Study-wide results and caveats: At the given depth, recipient repertoires were over 95% de novo clonotypes.

Here immunoSEQ multiplex PCR was the method, and the copy in TCRdb shows in-frame clones only, minus some. Of roughly 44,000 clones listed, approximately 81% were seen once; the top ten hold 2.5% to 3.5%. Time point described: recipient sample about 28 days before transplant, after cytoreduction. Recipient blood drawn about 28 days pretransplant and days 30, 100, 180 after. The length of the CDR3 is 14 residues. CDR1 and CDR2 from the germline V gene are SNHLY and FYNNEI. Trimming took 3 bases from V and 3 from J, leaving 6 bases between them. The sample consisted of peripheral blood mononuclear cells, taken before stem cell transplant. This TCR was sampled from a man aged 60-69 years with acute myeloid leukemia. Some clones in this sample may be carry-over from other donors' samples. This chain joins TRBV2 and TRBJ2-6; the D is unclear. The CDR3 region is CASSDFGGANVLTF. The CDR3 DNA is TGTGCCAGCAGTGATTTTGGTGGGGCCAACGTCCTGACTTTC.